This entry features one T cell receptor beta chain sequence. Its cognate antigen is unknown. This sample stems from a study of cytomegalovirus exposure and HLA in healthy donors. Study findings and constraints: In a later analysis, across HLA loci, associated TCR counts were highest for DRB1, lowest for HLA-C.

PCR involved 60 Vbeta and 13 Jbeta primers. Measured with immunoSEQ multiplex PCR; TCRdb has only the in-frame clones, and not every one. The sample yields 60,000 to 70,000 clones, 65% to 70% seen once. Donors counted as nominally healthy when sampled, yet unrecorded immune exposures were likely. The CDR3 covers 17 residues. The V end lost 0 bases, the J end lost 2 bases, and 17 bases lay between the germline ends. Germline CDR1 and CDR2: LGHNA and YNFKEQ. The receptor's source is a man aged 35-49 years in good health and CMV-seropositive. Sequenced material: PBMCs. The rearrangement uses TRBV4-2 and TRBJ2-7, with D tentatively TRBD1 (5 bases). In nucleotides, the CDR3 is TGTGCCAGCAGCCAAGATAGAGGCCAGGGTGGGCCCTACGAGCAGTACTTC. It is translated as CASSQDRGQGGPYEQYF.